This TCR beta chain originates from a study of PD-L1 blockade in urothelial cancer. Profiling relied on immunoSEQ multiplex PCR, and the TCRdb table lists in-frame clones only, not all of them. The data contain 25,000 to 35,000 clones, approximately 81% of them singletons. Germline CDR1 and CDR2: SGHDN and FVKESK. The CDR3 has 17 residues. V dropped 3 bases and J dropped 2 bases, with 18 bases sitting between them. This sample's time point: peripheral blood 6 weeks after treatment start. The J gene is TRBJ2-3, the V gene TRBV14, with TRBD1 as a possible D gene (6 bases). Sequencing used PBMCs, obtained around atezolizumab (anti-PD-L1) treatment. This clonotype was obtained from a man aged 65 to 79 with urothelial cancer. CDR3 region: CASSQDQTGPHTDTQYF. In DNA form, the CDR3 reads TGTGCCAGCAGCCAGGACCAGACAGGCCCCCACACAGATACGCAGTATTTT.